This T cell receptor (beta chain) was sequenced in a study of shared clonotypes between healthy human individuals. Germline lookup yields CDR1 SGHRS and CDR2 YFSETQ. The V end was cut by 5 bases, the J end by 2 bases, with 21 bases between. This CDR3 spans 17 amino acids. Clones were sequenced by immunoSEQ multiplex PCR, and TCRdb holds only the in-frame ones, with some missing. The sample records approximately 1,500,000 clones, 95% to 99% being singletons. The gene calls are TRBV5-1 and TRBJ2-3; D is possibly TRBD1 (6 bases). The sequencing input was naive CD4+ T cells sorted from blood. As to subset: CD45RA+ positively selected. The clonotype comes from a man aged 25 to 40 in good health. Here the CDR3 DNA reads TGCGCCAGCAGGCAAATCTCGGACAGCCGCACCACAGATACGCAGTATTTT. Translated, it gives CASRQISDSRTTDTQYF.